The clone carrying this T cell receptor (beta chain) was picked up one time. The antigen is unknown. The CDR3 runs to 14 residues. The V gene's germline CDR1 is MNHEY and CDR2 SMNVEV (reference sequence). V was pared by 0 bases and J by 7 bases, with 7 bases between. TCRdb redid the calling of the reads with MiXCR, one entry per CDR3 protein. This sample has about 770,000 distinct CDR3 sequences, with 25% to 35% found just once. These data come from a study of T cell repertoires in cytomegalovirus infection. V is TRBV27 and J is TRBJ1-6; D uncertain. The input for sequencing was cultured CD8+ T cells from PBMCs, taken from culture after CMV antigen stimulation. The source is a human donor in good health (CMV status not recorded). Some clones in this sample may be carry-over from other donors' samples. In nucleotides, the CDR3 is TGTGCCAGCAGTTTATCTATTGGAAATTCACCCCTCCACTTT. Amino acid sequence: CASSLSIGNSPLHF.